This TCR beta chain came from a study of blood T cell repertoires in COVID-19. Across the study: The United States, Italy and Spain supplied acute and convalescent COVID-19 samples. T cells, B-cell-depleted T cells, or PBMCs supplied cDNA or gDNA.

Authors' analysis steps: Scientists estimated how many nucleated cells there were by amplifying reference gene primers. Measured with immunoSEQ multiplex PCR; TCRdb has only the in-frame clones, and not every one. From that table come the V and J calls and clone size; the DNA was used to work out D and trimming. The sample shows approximately 150,000 clones, around 85% of them seen only once. The receptor was derived from a woman in her sixties or seventies with acute or convalescent COVID-19. Sequenced input: peripheral blood.

In DNA, the CDR3 is TGTGCCAGCAGCTCCGGCAGGGTGACTGAAGCTTTCTTT. This sequence encodes CASSSGRVTEAFF. The chain recombines TRBV7-2 with TRBJ1-1; perhaps TRBD1 as D (5 bases). V was cut by 4 bases and J by 5 bases, with 11 bases left in between. This CDR3 has 13 residues. Germline V gives CDR1 SGHTA, CDR2 FQGNSA.